This TCR beta chain was identified during a study of T cells in Graves' hyperthyroidism and ophthalmopathy. Whole-study context: Once the initial diagnosis was made, peripheral blood was obtained before any treatment.

Uncontrolled infection, other autoimmune disease, pregnancy or lactation barred patients from enrollment. RNA transcripts yielded amplified TCR beta CDR3 regions. RT-PCR in the first round (using the HTBI primer set) targeted the TCR CDR3. MiXCR, applied by TCRdb to the multiplex PCR reads, yields one record per CDR3 protein. In the table there are 620,000 or so distinct CDR3 sequences, roughly 15% of which are singletons. Germline V gene data show CDR1 as LGHNA and CDR2 as YSLEER. This CDR3 spans 16 amino acids. Trimming took off 0 bases at V and 4 bases at J, with 14 bases between the two ends. Study-level points and caveats: Most thyroid-expanded clonotypes above 0.001 were also found in blood.

Ten or more counts support this clonotype. Its antigen is currently unknown. V usage is TRBV4-3 and J usage is TRBJ2-3; D unclear. Sequenced sample: blood. The sequence derives from a woman between 45 and 65 years old with Graves' ophthalmopathy. The CDR3 DNA is TGCGCCAGCAGCCAAGATTTCAGTCGAGTGCCAGATACGCAGTATTTT. It yields the protein CASSQDFSRVPDTQYF.